These 22 T cell receptor beta chains came from one sample sequenced in a study of identical twins. TCRdb re-analysed the 5' RACE reads in MiXCR, keeping a single row per CDR3 protein. The sample includes 1.5 million to 2 million distinct CDR3 sequences, 25% to 35% of them seen just once. The sequencing input was cord blood. The receptors here all came from a newborn girl in good health.

The chain carries TRBV10-3 and TRBJ2-5; 14 bases fit TRBD2. The CDR3 spans 18 residues. V lost 10 bases and J lost 7; bases outside the gene matches: 20. Germline V lookup: CDR1 ENHRY, CDR2 SYGVKD. CDR3 in DNA: TGTGCCACCTCAACCGGGACTAGCGGGGGCCGGCTCTTTGGGACCCAGTACTTC. Protein: CATSTGTSGGRLFGTQYF.

At least ten counts were recorded for this clonotype. The V gene is TRBV2, the J gene TRBJ2-5; D remains ambiguous. Gene TRBJ2-7 matches the end of the DNA better, so the J call may be wrong. The CDR3 length is 12 residues. Germline V gene lookup returns CDR1 SNHLY and CDR2 FYNNEI. The CDR3 DNA is TGTGCCAGCAGTGAAGCTGGGGACGAGCAGTACTTC. As protein: CASSEAGDEQYF.

This clonotype occurred many times. This chain connects TRBV24-1 to TRBJ2-1; TRBD1 might be the D (5 bases). CDR1 KGHDR and CDR2 SFDVKD come from the germline V gene. V shed 6 bases and J shed 0 bases, with 14 bases lying between them. The CDR3 has 16 residues. The DNA for the CDR3 is TGTGCCACCAGTCAAGGGGTCCCTAGCTCCTACAATGAGCAGTTCTTC. This translates into CATSQGVPSSYNEQFF.

The V gene is TRBV10-2, the J gene TRBJ1-1; D is possibly TRBD1 (6 bases). Germline lookup yields CDR1 WSHSY and CDR2 SAAADI. Trimming left V 7 bases short and J 3 bases short, with 12 bases between. CDR3 length equals 13 residues. CDR3 sequence reads: CASTQTGDTEAFF. CDR3 sequence (DNA): TGCGCCAGCACACAGACAGGTGACACTGAAGCTTTCTTT.

J is TRBJ2-5 and V is TRBV12-3 or TRBV12-4; D is undetermined. This CDR3 is 15 amino acids long. V lost 8 bases, J lost 4 bases, and 20 bases lay in between. The CDR3 spells CASCPALEAPETQYF. CDR3 DNA: TGTGCCAGCTGTCCAGCATTAGAGGCCCCAGAGACCCAGTACTTC.

The chain joins TRBV7-2 to TRBJ2-7; a possible D gene is TRBD2 (5 bases). The V and J ends lost 1 base and 0 bases respectively, with 16 bases between them. CDR1 and CDR2 (germline): SGHTA, FQGNSA. The CDR3 runs 17 residues. The DNA for the CDR3 is TGTGCCAGCAGCTTAGTACCCGGTAGCGTGGGCTCCTACGAGCAGTACTTC. Translating it yields CASSLVPGSVGSYEQYF.

J is TRBJ2-1 and V is TRBV19; D call uncertain. CDR3 length equals 14 residues. Germline CDR1 reads LNHDA; CDR2 reads SQIVND (reference sequence). Trimming removed 4 bases from V and 6 bases from J, with 13 bases in between. The CDR3: CASSTLSSTNEQFF. CDR3 bases: TGTGCCAGTAGTACCCTTTCTAGTACCAATGAGCAGTTCTTC.

The genes are TRBV20-1 and TRBJ2-5; 13 positions agree with TRBD2. The better agreement between TRBJ2-7 and the DNA end casts doubt on the J call. Germline CDR1 DFQATT, CDR2 SNEGSKA (reference sequence). This CDR3 has 15 amino acids. The CDR3 protein is CSARGTSGITYEQYF. CDR3 DNA sequence: TGCAGTGCTAGGGGGACTAGCGGGATCACCTACGAGCAGTACTTC.

The rearrangement links TRBV7-9 to TRBJ2-1, with 7 bases fitting TRBD2. CDR1 and CDR2 (germline): SEHNR, FQNEAQ (reference sequence). The CDR3 covers 17 residues. After removal of 1 base from V and 0 bases from J, the junction contained 6 bases not matched to a gene. This CDR3 is CASSLDWRGNSYNEQFF. The CDR3 coding sequence is TGTGCCAGCAGCTTAGATTGGCGGGGGAACTCCTACAATGAGCAGTTCTTC.

This clonotype occurred many times. The V call is TRBV7-2, the J call TRBJ2-1; D unclear. This CDR3 contains 13 residues. With 1 base removed from V and 5 bases from J, the gap between germline ends came to 6 bases. CDR1 is SGHTA and CDR2 is FQGNSA in the germline V gene. CDR3 amino acids: CASSLGVNNEQFF. The CDR3, as DNA: TGTGCCAGCAGCTTAGGAGTAAACAATGAGCAGTTCTTC.

This chain links TRBV6-6 with TRBJ1-1; D ambiguous. The CDR3 is made up of 13 amino acids. Trimming took off 3 bases at V and 5 bases at J, with 10 bases between the two ends. Germline V gene data show CDR1 as MNHNY and CDR2 as SVGAGI (reference sequence). This chain's CDR3 is CASSYNEGTEAFF. CDR3 nucleotides: TGTGCCAGCAGTTATAATGAGGGAACTGAAGCTTTCTTT.

This chain connects TRBV5-1 to TRBJ2-1; 9 nucleotides agree with TRBD2. Germline CDR1 is SGHRS and CDR2 is YFSETQ. There are 16 residues in the CDR3. V shed 4 bases, J shed 3 bases, and the junction held 8 bases outside the gene matches. CDR3 bases: TGCGCCAGCAGCGAGACTAGCGGTCCCCTCTACAATGAGCAGTTCTTC. This encodes CASSETSGPLYNEQFF.

The rearrangement joins TRBV21-1 to TRBJ2-1; the table assigns TRBD1, which was not confirmed against the DNA. TRBV21-1 is marked as a pseudogene. The CDR3 runs to 16 residues. CDR3 amino acids: CVSTTPPGPQYNEQFF. The CDR3 DNA reads as TGTGTCAGCACCACACCCCCGGGACCTCAATACAATGAGCAGTTCTTC.

This chain uses TRBV10-3 with TRBJ1-1; 7 bases agree with TRBD1. Trimming at V came to 8 bases and at J to 6 bases, leaving 9 bases not matched to a gene. Germline CDR1 reads ENHRY; CDR2 reads SYGVKD. CDR3 size: 13 residues. CDR3 region: CAISPTGVAEAFF. CDR3 DNA: TGTGCCATCTCCCCTACAGGGGTGGCTGAAGCTTTCTTT.

Details on this clonotype: This may be a read error, as it is one base from a much larger clone. This rearrangement joins TRBV29-1 to TRBJ2-1; possibly TRBD1 for D (7 bases). This CDR3 comprises 13 residues. The germline gives CDR1 SQVTM, CDR2 ANQGSEA. Trimming shortened V by 4 bases and J by 6 bases, and 13 bases separated the two germline ends. CDR3 region: CSVARGAINEQFF. The CDR3 DNA reads as TGCAGCGTTGCCAGGGGGGCCATCAATGAGCAGTTCTTC.

This clonotype turned up a few times. The chain uses TRBV4-2 and TRBJ2-7, with D hard to call. Trimming took 1 base from V and 2 from J, leaving 9 bases between them. Germline loops: CDR1 LGHNA, CDR2 YNFKEQ. The CDR3 is 14 amino acids. As DNA, the CDR3 is TGTGCCAGCAGCCAAGGGGATTTTCCCTACGAGCAGTACTTC. It is translated as CASSQGDFPYEQYF.

Only a few counts were recorded for this clonotype. The chain employs TRBV6-5 and TRBJ2-7; weak D call: TRBD1 (7 bases). Trimming left V 8 bases short and J 4 bases short, with 24 bases between. The CDR3 consists of 16 residues. Germline V gene data show CDR1 as MNHEY and CDR2 as SVGAGI. The CDR3 here is CASSRGLGQTRYEQYF. In nucleotides, the CDR3 is TGTGCCAGCTCTAGGGGGTTGGGACAGACTAGGTACGAGCAGTACTTC.

This clonotype was seen a handful of times. The J gene is TRBJ2-7, the V gene TRBV3-1; 8 nucleotides match TRBD2. With 0 bases clipped from V and 2 bases from J, the junction kept 6 bases outside the gene matches. The CDR3 is 16 amino acids. Germline lookup yields CDR1 LGHDT and CDR2 YNNKEL (reference sequence). The CDR3 DNA sequence: TGTGCCAGCAGCCAAGATTTCCCCGGGGGGGCCTACGAGCAGTACTTC. Translation gives CASSQDFPGGAYEQYF.

The chain joins TRBV24-1 to TRBJ2-4; 8 bases agree with TRBD1. The DNA end lines up better with TRBJ2-5; the J call may be wrong. From germline, CDR1 is KGHDR and CDR2 SFDVKD. CDR3 size: 16 residues. CDR3 protein: CATSEFPRGRSETQYF. CDR3 coding DNA: TGTGCCACCAGTGAGTTCCCCAGGGGGCGATCGGAGACCCAGTACTTC.

The gene calls are TRBV28 and TRBJ1-4; tentative D call: TRBD1 (6 bases). Trimming shortened V by 4 bases and J by 10 bases, and 22 bases separated the two germline ends. CDR1 and CDR2 from the germline V gene are MDHEN and SYDVKM. The CDR3 consists of 16 residues. CDR3 sequence reads: CASSSSGTSIRGKLFF. CDR3 bases: TGTGCCAGCAGTTCTTCCGGGACTTCGATCAGGGGAAAACTGTTTTTT.

The chain combines TRBV20-1 with TRBJ1-1, with 8 bases lining up with TRBD1. Trimming took 3 bases from V and 9 from J; bases not matched to a gene: 6. The CDR3 is made up of 12 amino acids. Germline CDR1 reads DFQATT; CDR2 reads SNEGSKA (reference sequence). CDR3 DNA: TGCAGTGCTAGGGGACAGGTCTCCCAAGCTTTCTTT. Its translation is CSARGQVSQAFF.

The chain combines TRBV28 with TRBJ2-5, with TRBD2 as a possible D gene (7 bases). The end of the DNA aligns better with TRBJ2-1, so the J call may be wrong. The CDR3 length is 16 residues. CDR1 and CDR2 from the germline V gene are MDHEN and SYDVKM. The CDR3 DNA reads as TGTGCCAGCAGTTCTGGGGGGGCAGACGGTCAAGAGACCCAGTTCTTC. Its translation: CASSSGGADGQETQFF.